The clone carrying this T cell receptor beta chain was detected ten times or more. What it binds is not known. The sample originates from a study of read filtering for tumor transcriptome and immune sequencing. At the level of the study: After DNase treatment, RNA was made into whole-transcriptome libraries. Study-wide findings and caveats: RNA-seq captured clonotypes less deeply and reliably than IR-seq. Approximately 82% of IR-seq clonotypes had a single read, yet these held roughly 3.7% of reads. The sorted CD138-negative fraction was a mixed bone marrow immune population, not purified T cells.

This library used approximately 390 ng RNA and molecular barcoded adaptors spanning alpha/delta and beta/gamma chains. In TCRdb, the reads were re-called with MiXCR into one record per CDR3 protein. The sample has around 130,000 distinct CDR3 sequences; about an eighth are singletons. The V gene's germline CDR1 is MDHEN and CDR2 SYDVKM. Trimming at V came to 4 bases and at J to 4 bases, leaving 6 bases not matched to a gene. This CDR3 has 15 residues. The sequencing sample was made of a population of CD138-negative cells sorted from bone marrow. The TCR sequence derives from a donor at least 40 years old with multiple myeloma. The V call is TRBV28, the J call TRBJ2-1, with TRBD2 matching over 8 bases. The CDR3 bases are TGTGCCAGCAGTTCAGCGGGAGCATCTTACAATGAGCAGTTCTTC. It specifies CASSSAGASYNEQFF. Full variable domain (outside the CDR3, taken from reference TRBV28 and TRBJ2-1): DVKVTQSSRYLVKRTGEKVFLECVQDMDHENMFWYRQDPGLGLRLIYFSYDVKMKEKGDIPEGYSVSREKKERFSLILESASTNQTSMYLCASSSAGASYNEQFFGPGTRLTVL.